The entry below gives a single T cell receptor beta chain sequence along with its context. Its antigen is as yet unknown. Between the trimmed V and J ends, which lost 5 bases and 0 bases, there was a span of 17 bases. The CDR3 contains 16 residues. In germline, CDR1 is SGHTA, CDR2 FQGNSA. One entry per CDR3 protein, called by TCRdb with MiXCR from the 5' RACE reads. Of approximately 590,000 distinct CDR3 sequences in the sample, 7.5% to 10% were seen once. This sample was taken from a study of identical twins. Study-wide findings and caveats: The study drew conclusions from cross-sectional statistical analysis, not from following the same donors.

Healthy Caucasians, and only they, were the donors. These data were also reused for a study on yellow fever vaccine responses in identical twins.

The chain recombines TRBV7-2 with TRBJ2-7; D is perhaps TRBD1 or TRBD2 (5 bases each). The TCR comes from a woman aged 18-29 years in good health. Input material: PBMCs. CDR3 bases: TGTGCCAGCAGCCCAGACGATCGGGGCTTCTCCTACGAGCAGTACTTC. Its translation is CASSPDDRGFSYEQYF. The full variable domain, in which reference TRBV7-2 and TRBJ2-7 provide the parts outside the CDR3, is GAGVSQSPSNKVTEKGKDVELRCDPISGHTALYWYRQSLGQGLEFLIYFQGNSAPDKSGLPSDRFSAERTGGSVSTLTIQRTQQEDSAVYLCASSPDDRGFSYEQYFGPGTRLTVT.